This TCR beta chain emerged from a study of cytomegalovirus exposure and HLA in healthy donors. V lost 5 bases to trimming and J lost 0 bases, with 12 bases between them. Germline-derived CDR1 and CDR2 are SGHRS and YFSETQ. The CDR3 is made up of 14 amino acids. Libraries were prepared by immunoSEQ multiplex PCR; TCRdb keeps only in-frame clonotypes and omits some of them. Of about 140,000 clones detected, 84% appear once; the ten largest clones hold more than 1.4%. The V call is TRBV5-1, the J call TRBJ2-7; the D gene is possibly TRBD2 (7 bases). The TCR comes from a young woman in good health and CMV-seronegative. The material sequenced was PBMCs. The CDR3: CASRQGLSSYEQYF. CDR3 nucleotides: TGCGCCAGCAGACAGGGACTAAGCTCCTACGAGCAGTACTTC.